The entry below describes one T cell receptor beta chain. This entry belongs to a study of blood T cell repertoires in COVID-19. Study at large: From the United States, Italy and Spain came samples of acute and convalescent COVID-19. The analysed material was cDNA or gDNA that came from T cells, B-cell-depleted T cells, or PBMCs.

Trimming removed 4 bases from V and 3 bases from J, with 10 bases in between. This CDR3 is 14 amino acids long. The germline V gene has CDR1 MDHEN and CDR2 SYDVKM. In the authors' workflow: For nucleated cells, counts were estimated from reference gene primer amplification. Sequenced by immunoSEQ multiplex PCR; TCRdb stores in-frame clones only, minus some. V and J calls and clone size are given by that table; D and trimming were obtained from the DNA. The sample records about 91,000 clones, approximately 80% being singletons. J is TRBJ2-1 and V is TRBV28, with D possibly TRBD2 on 5 matching bases. Sequences were obtained from peripheral blood. The source is a woman older than 75 with acute or convalescent COVID-19. The CDR3 coding sequence is TGTGCCAGCAGTTCGGCGGGTGTCTACAATGAGCAGTTCTTC. Translated: CASSSAGVYNEQFF.